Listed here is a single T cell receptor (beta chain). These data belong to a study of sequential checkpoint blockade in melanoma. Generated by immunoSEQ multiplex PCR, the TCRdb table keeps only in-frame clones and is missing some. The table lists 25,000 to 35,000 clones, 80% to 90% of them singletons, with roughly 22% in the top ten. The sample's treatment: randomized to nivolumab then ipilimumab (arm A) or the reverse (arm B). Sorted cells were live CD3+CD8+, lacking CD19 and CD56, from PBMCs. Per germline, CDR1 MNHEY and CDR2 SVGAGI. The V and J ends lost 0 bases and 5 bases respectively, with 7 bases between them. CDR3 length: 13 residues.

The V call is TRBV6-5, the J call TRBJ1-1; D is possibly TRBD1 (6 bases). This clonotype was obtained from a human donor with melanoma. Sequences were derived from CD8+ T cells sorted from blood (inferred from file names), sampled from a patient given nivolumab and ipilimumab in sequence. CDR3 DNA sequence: TGTGCCAGCAGTTACTCAGGGGGTACTGAAGCTTTCTTT. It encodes CASSYSGGTEAFF.